The rows below give T cell receptor beta chains drawn from one sample of a study of human T cells and chemical hapten exposure. Using its own MiXCR run on the RACE reads, TCRdb lists one record per CDR3 protein. Among over 100,000 distinct CDR3 sequences listed, approximately 8.3% were seen once. Sequenced: whole blood. The receptors originated from a male donor in good health. Some clones in this sample may be carry-over from other donors' samples. The CDR3 runs from the conserved cysteine through the conserved F or W. D genes are given only for firm matches. Where a row states a size, it is once, few, many or the class of an expanded clone; other rows omit it.

v_call,clone_size,j_call,d_call,cdr3_nt,cdr3_aa
TRBV12-3/TRBV12-4,NA,TRBJ1-3,TRBD1,TGTGCCAGCAGTTTAGGACGACAGGGAATTTTACTCGGTGGAAACACCATATATTTT,CASSLGRQGILLGGNTIYF
TRBV4-3,NA,TRBJ2-1,TRBD2,TGCGCCAGCAGCCAAGATTCTACTAGCGGACTACAGTTCTTC,CASSQDSTSGLQFF
TRBV12-3/TRBV12-4,many,TRBJ1-2,NA,TGTGCCAGCACGAGAGGGAATGGCTACACCTTC,CASTRGNGYTF
TRBV3-1,NA,TRBJ1-1,NA,TGTGCCAGCAGCCAAGAATGGAAGGACACTGAAGCTTTCTTT,CASSQEWKDTEAFF
TRBV15,once,TRBJ1-1,NA,TGTGCCACCAGCAGAGATATCGGGGGATCGGGCACTGAAGCTTTCTTT,CATSRDIGGSGTEAFF
TRBV18,many,TRBJ2-1,NA,TGTGCCAGCTCACCAGGGGGTTCCTACAATGAGCAGTTCTTC,CASSPGGSYNEQFF
TRBV6-5,few,TRBJ1-5,NA,TGTGCCAGCAGTTACTTAGATATGAGGGATCAGCCCCAGCATTTT,CASSYLDMRDQPQHF
TRBV12-3/TRBV12-4,NA,TRBJ1-1,NA,TGTGTCAGCAGAAGGGGGATGAACACTGAAGCTTTCTTT,CVSRRGMNTEAFF
TRBV2,NA,TRBJ2-4,TRBD1,TGTGCCAGCAGATTAAAGGGACAGGGGGCGGCCAAAAACATTCAGTACTTC,CASRLKGQGAAKNIQYF
TRBV20-1,many,TRBJ2-7,NA,TGCAGTGCTAGAGGGGGGAGGAGTGAATACGAGCAGTACTTC,CSARGGRSEYEQYF
TRBV20-1,few,TRBJ1-1,NA,TGCAGTGCTAGAGGTCCGGGATCCAGGTACGGTGAAGCTTTCTTT,CSARGPGSRYGEAFF